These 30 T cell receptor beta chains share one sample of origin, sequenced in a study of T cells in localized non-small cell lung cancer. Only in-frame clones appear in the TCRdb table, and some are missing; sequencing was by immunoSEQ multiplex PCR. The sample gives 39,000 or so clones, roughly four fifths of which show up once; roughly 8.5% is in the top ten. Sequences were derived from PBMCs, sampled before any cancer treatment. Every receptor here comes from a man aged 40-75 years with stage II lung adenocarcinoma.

CDR3 sequence (DNA): TGTGCCAGCAGCTTAGACAGGGCGTCCTACGAGCAGTACTTC. Translation: CASSLDRASYEQYF. V gene TRBV7-9 combines with J gene TRBJ2-7, with D possibly matching TRBD1 (6 bases). Germline V lookup: CDR1 SEHNR, CDR2 FQNEAQ (reference sequence). Trimming took off 1 base at V and 1 base at J, with 8 bases between the two ends. The length of the CDR3 is 14 residues.

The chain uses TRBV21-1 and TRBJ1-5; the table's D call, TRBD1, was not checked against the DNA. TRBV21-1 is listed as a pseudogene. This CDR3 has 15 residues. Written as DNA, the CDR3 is TGTGCCAGCAGCAGGAGGGGACAGTCTAATCAGCCCCAGCATTTT. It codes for CASSRRGQSNQPQHF.

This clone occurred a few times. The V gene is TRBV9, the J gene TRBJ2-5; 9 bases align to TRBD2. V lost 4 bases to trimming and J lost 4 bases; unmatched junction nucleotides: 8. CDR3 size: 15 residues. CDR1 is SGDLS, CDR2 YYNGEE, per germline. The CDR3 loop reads CASSRSGGQGETQYF. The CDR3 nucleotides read TGTGCCAGCAGCCGAAGCGGGGGGCAGGGAGAGACCCAGTACTTC.

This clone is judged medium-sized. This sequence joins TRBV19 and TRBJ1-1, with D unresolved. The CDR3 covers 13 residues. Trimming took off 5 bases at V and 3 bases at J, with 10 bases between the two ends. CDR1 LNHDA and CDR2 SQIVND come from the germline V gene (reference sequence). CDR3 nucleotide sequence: TGTGCCAGTAGTCGGGCAGTGCACACTGAAGCTTTCTTT. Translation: CASSRAVHTEAFF.

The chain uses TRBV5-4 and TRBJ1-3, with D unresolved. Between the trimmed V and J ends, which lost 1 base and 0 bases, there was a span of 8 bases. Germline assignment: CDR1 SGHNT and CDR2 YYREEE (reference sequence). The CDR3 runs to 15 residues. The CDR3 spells CASSLNSASGNTIYF. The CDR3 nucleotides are TGTGCCAGCAGCTTGAACAGCGCCTCTGGAAACACCATATATTTT.

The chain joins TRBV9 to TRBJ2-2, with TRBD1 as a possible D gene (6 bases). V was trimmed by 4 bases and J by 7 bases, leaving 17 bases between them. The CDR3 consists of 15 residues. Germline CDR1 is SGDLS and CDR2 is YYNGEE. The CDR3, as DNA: TGTGCCAGCAGCCCACAGGGTTCAACGGGCGGGGAGCTGTTTTTT. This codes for CASSPQGSTGGELFF. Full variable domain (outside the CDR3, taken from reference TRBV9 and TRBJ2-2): DSGVTQTPKHLITATGQRVTLRCSPRSGDLSVYWYQQSLDQGLQFLIQYYNGEERAKGNILERFSAQQFPDLHSELNLSSLELGDSALYFCASSPQGSTGGELFFGEGSRLTVL.

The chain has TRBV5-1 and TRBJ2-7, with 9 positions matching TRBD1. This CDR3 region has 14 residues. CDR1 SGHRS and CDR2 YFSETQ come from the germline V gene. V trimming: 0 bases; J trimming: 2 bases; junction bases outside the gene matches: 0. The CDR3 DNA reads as TGCGCCAGCAGCTTGGGACAGGGGGCCTACGAGCAGTACTTC. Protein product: CASSLGQGAYEQYF.

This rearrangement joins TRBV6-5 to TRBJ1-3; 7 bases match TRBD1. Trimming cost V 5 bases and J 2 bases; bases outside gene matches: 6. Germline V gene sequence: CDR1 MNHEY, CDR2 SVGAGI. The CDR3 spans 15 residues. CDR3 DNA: TGTGCCAGCAGTCGATTAGACAGGGCTGGAAACACCATATATTTT. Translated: CASSRLDRAGNTIYF.

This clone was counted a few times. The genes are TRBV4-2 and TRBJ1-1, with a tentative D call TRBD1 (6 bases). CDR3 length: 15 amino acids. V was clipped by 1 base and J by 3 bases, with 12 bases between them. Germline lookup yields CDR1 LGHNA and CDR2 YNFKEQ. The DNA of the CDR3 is TGTGCCAGCAGCCAAGTTTACAGGGCCGACACTGAAGCTTTCTTT. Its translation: CASSQVYRADTEAFF.

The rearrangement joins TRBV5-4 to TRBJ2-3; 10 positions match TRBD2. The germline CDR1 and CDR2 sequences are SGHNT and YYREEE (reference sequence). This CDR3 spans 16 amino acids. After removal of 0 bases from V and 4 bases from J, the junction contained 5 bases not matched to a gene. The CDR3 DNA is TGTGCCAGCAGCTTGGGTCCTAGCGGGAGTTCAGATACGCAGTATTTT. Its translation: CASSLGPSGSSDTQYF. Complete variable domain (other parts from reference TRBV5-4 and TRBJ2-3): ETGVTQSPTHLIKTRGQQVTLRCSSQSGHNTVSWYQQALGQGPQFIFQYYREEENGRGNFPPRFSGLQFPNYSSELNVNALELDDSALYLCASSLGPSGSSDTQYFGPGTRLTVL.

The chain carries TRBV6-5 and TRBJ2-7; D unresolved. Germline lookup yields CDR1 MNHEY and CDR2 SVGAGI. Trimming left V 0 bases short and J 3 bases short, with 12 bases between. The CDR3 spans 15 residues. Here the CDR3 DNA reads TGTGCCAGCAGTTACTCGAGTATTGCAAACTACGAGCAGTACTTC. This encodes CASSYSSIANYEQYF.

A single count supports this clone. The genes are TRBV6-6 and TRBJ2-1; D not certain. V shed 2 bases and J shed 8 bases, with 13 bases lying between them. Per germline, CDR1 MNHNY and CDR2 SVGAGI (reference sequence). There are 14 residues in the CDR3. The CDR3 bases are TGTGCCAGCAGTTACGGTGGTGGTAACCATGAGCAGTTCTTC. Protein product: CASSYGGGNHEQFF.

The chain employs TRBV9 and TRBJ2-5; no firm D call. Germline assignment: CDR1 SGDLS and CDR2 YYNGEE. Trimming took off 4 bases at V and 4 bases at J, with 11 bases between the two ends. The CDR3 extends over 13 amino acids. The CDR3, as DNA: TGTGCCAGCAGCCCCCCGGGTCTAGAGACCCAGTACTTC. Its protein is CASSPPGLETQYF.

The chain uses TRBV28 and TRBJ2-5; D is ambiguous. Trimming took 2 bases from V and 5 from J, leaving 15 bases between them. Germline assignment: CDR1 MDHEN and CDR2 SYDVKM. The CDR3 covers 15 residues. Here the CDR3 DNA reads TGTGCCAGCAGTTTAAGTCCTTCCCGAGCCGAGACCCAGTACTTC. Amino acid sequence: CASSLSPSRAETQYF.

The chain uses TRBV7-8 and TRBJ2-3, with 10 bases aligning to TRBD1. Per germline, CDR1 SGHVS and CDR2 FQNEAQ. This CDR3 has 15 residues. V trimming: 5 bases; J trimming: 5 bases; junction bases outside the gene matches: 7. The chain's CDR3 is CASSARDRGKDTQYF. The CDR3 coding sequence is TGTGCCAGCAGCGCCCGGGACAGGGGAAAAGATACGCAGTATTTT.

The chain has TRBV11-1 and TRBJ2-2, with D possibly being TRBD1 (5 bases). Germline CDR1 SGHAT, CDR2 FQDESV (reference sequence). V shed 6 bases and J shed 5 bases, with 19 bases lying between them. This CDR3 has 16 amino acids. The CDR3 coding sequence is TGTGCCAGCAGTTCGGCGGCGCAGGGAAGGACCGGGGAGCTGTTTTTT. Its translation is CASSSAAQGRTGELFF.

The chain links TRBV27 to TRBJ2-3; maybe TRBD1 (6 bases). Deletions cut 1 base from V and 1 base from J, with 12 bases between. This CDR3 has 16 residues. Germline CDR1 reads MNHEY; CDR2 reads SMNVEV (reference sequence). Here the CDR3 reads CASSLYGEGGTDTQYF. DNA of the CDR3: TGTGCCAGCAGTTTATACGGAGAGGGGGGCACAGATACGCAGTATTTT.

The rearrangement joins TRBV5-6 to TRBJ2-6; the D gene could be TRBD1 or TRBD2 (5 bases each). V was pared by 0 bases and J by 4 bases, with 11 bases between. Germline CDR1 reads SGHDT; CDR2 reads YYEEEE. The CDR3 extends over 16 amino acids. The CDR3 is CASSLAGSSGANVLTF. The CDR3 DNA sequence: TGTGCCAGCAGCTTGGCAGGGAGCTCGGGGGCCAACGTCCTGACTTTC.

The CDR3 sequence: CASSISVGPGELFF. CDR3 DNA sequence: TGTGCCAGTAGTATTTCGGTAGGGCCCGGGGAGCTGTTTTTT. J is TRBJ2-2 and V is TRBV19; D unclear. CDR1 and CDR2 from the germline V gene are LNHDA and SQIVND (reference sequence). The CDR3 sequence is 14 residues long. V lost 3 bases and J lost 6, with 11 bases in between. The full variable domain, in which reference TRBV19 and TRBJ2-2 provide the parts outside the CDR3, is DGGITQSPKYLFRKEGQNVTLSCEQNLNHDAMYWYRQDPGQGLRLIYYSQIVNDFQKGDIAEGYSVSREKKESFPLTVTSAQKNPTAFYLCASSISVGPGELFFGEGSRLTVL.

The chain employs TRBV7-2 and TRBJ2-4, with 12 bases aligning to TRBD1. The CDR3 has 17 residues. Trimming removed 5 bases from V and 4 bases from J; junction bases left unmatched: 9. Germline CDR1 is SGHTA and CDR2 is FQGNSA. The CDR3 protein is CASSPGTGGVLKNIQYF. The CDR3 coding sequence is TGTGCCAGCAGCCCGGGGACAGGGGGCGTTTTGAAAAACATTCAGTACTTC.

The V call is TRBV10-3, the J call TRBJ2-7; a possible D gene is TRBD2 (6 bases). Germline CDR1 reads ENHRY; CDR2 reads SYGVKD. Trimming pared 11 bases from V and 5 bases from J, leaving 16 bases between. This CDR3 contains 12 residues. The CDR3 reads CAVAGTSNEQYF. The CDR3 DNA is TGTGCCGTGGCCGGGACTTCCAACGAGCAGTACTTC.

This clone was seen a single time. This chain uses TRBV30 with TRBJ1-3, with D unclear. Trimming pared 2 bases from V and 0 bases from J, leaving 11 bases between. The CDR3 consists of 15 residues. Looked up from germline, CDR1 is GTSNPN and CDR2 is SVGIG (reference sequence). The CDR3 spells CAWSQVPGSGNTIYF. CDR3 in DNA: TGTGCCTGGAGTCAGGTTCCTGGCTCTGGAAACACCATATATTTT.

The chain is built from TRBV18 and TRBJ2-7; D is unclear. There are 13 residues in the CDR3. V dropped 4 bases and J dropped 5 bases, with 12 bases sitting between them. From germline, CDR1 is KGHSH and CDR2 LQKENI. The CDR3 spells CASSLRVIDEQYF. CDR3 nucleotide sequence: TGTGCCAGCTCACTAAGGGTAATCGACGAGCAGTACTTC.

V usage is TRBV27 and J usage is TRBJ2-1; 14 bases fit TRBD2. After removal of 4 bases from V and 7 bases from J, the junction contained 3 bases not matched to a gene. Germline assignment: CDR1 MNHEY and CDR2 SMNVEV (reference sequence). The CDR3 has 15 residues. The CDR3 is CASSWGLAGVNEQFF. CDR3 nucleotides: TGTGCCAGCAGTTGGGGACTAGCGGGAGTTAATGAGCAGTTCTTC.

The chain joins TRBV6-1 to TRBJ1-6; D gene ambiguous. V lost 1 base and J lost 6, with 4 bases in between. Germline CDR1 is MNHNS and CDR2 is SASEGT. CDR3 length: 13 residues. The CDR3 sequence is CASSEGGNSPLHF. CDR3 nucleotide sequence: TGTGCCAGCAGTGAAGGCGGTAATTCACCCCTCCACTTT.

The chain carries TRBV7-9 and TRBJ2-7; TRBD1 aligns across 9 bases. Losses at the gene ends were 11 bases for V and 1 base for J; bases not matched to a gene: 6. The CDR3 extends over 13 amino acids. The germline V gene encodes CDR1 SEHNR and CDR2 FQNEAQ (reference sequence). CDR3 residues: CASNGQGSYEQYF. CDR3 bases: TGTGCCTCGAACGGACAGGGGTCCTACGAGCAGTACTTC.

In DNA, the CDR3 is TGTGCCAGCAGCTTAGGACCCACAGATACGCAGTATTTT. As protein: CASSLGPTDTQYF. This chain connects TRBV7-9 to TRBJ2-3; D is uncertain. V lost 1 base and J lost 2, with 4 bases in between. The CDR3 runs to 13 residues. Germline CDR1 reads SEHNR; CDR2 reads FQNEAQ (reference sequence).

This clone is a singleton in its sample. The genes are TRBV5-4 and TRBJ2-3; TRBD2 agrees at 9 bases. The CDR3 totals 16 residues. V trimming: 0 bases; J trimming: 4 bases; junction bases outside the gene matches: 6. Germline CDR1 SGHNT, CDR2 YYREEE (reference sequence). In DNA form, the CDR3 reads TGTGCCAGCAGCTTGGCCGGAGCGGGGGGCGCAGATACGCAGTATTTT. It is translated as CASSLAGAGGADTQYF.

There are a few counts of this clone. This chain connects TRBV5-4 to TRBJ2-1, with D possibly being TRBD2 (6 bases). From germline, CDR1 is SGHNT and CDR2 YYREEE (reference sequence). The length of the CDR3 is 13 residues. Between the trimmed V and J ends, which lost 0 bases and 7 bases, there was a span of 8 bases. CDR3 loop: CASSLGAGNEQFF. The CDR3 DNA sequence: TGTGCCAGCAGCTTGGGTGCGGGAAATGAGCAGTTCTTC.

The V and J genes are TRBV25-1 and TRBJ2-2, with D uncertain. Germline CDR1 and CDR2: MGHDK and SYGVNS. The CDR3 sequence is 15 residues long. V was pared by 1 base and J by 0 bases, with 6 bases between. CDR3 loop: CASSEFGTNTGELFF. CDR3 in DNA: TGTGCCAGCAGTGAATTCGGCACGAACACCGGGGAGCTGTTTTTT.